The 20 T cell receptor beta chains reported below all come from one sample, sequenced in a study of blood T cell repertoires in COVID-19 (dated by TCRdb to 2020 to 2021). To prepare the library, the immunoSEQ multiplex PCR assay was applied. Imported from immuneACCESS, the table was reduced by TCRdb to in-frame sequences with V and J called. These copies leave out some clones; in studies compared against another copy, an unresolved V gene accounts for under half, and the cause of the remainder is not known. Present in this sample are 300,000 to 400,000 clones, around 90% of which were seen just once. The ten most abundant clones make up 3% of the sample. Sequences were obtained from peripheral blood. Receptors were obtained from a human donor in a cohort sampled during active COVID-19.

The chain couples TRBV5-1 to TRBJ2-1, with 15 bases identical to TRBD2. The length of the CDR3 is 15 residues. V shed 4 bases, J shed 7 bases, and the junction held 3 bases outside the gene matches. Germline loops: CDR1 SGHRS, CDR2 YFSETQ. For the CDR3, the DNA is TGCGCCAGCAGCGGACTAGCGGGGGGGATGAATGAGCAGTTCTTC. Translation gives CASSGLAGGMNEQFF.

The CDR3 DNA follows: TGTGCCAGCTCACCACGCGACAGAAGTAATTCACCCCTCCACTTT. Amino acids: CASSPRDRSNSPLHF. The chain links TRBV18 to TRBJ1-6, with D possibly being TRBD1 (5 bases). This CDR3 spans 15 amino acids. The V gene lost 1 base and the J gene lost 6 bases, with 10 bases spanning the gap. CDR1 KGHSH and CDR2 LQKENI come from the germline V gene. Using reference TRBV18 and TRBJ1-6 for the parts outside the CDR3, the full variable domain is NAGVMQNPRHLVRRRGQEARLRCSPMKGHSHVYWYRQLPEEGLKFMVYLQKENIIDESGMPKERFSAEFPKEGPSILRIQQVVRGDSAAYFCASSPRDRSNSPLHFGNGTRLTVT.

The chain joins TRBV6-1 to TRBJ1-2; 7 nucleotides line up with TRBD1. The CDR3 runs 15 residues. CDR1 MNHNS and CDR2 SASEGT come from the germline V gene. J gave up 4 bases and V 0 bases, and 5 bases lay outside the gene matches. The CDR3 DNA sequence: TGTGCCAGCAGTGAAGCTCAGGGGGGTGTCTATGGCTACACCTTC. Encoded protein: CASSEAQGGVYGYTF.

To note about this clone: Different DNA sequences within this sample yield the same CDR3. The rearrangement joins TRBV12-3 or TRBV12-4 to TRBJ2-7; no firm D call. Trimming shortened V by 6 bases and J by 2 bases, and 5 bases separated the two germline ends. CDR3 length: 11 amino acids. CDR3: CASSSAYEQYF. The CDR3 DNA follows: TGTGCCAGCAGCTCCGCCTACGAGCAGTACTTC.

This rearrangement joins TRBV2 to TRBJ1-1, with 9 bases matching TRBD1. V was clipped by 5 bases and J by 5 bases; unmatched bases: 6. Germline CDR1 reads SNHLY; CDR2 reads FYNNEI. This CDR3 is 14 amino acids long. CDR3 sequence (DNA): TGTGCCAGCAGTCTTGACAGGGGGGGGACTGAAGCTTTCTTT. This encodes CASSLDRGGTEAFF.

The chain carries TRBV5-5 and TRBJ1-1; TRBD1 is a possible D gene (5 bases). Per germline, CDR1 SGHKS and CDR2 YYEKEE (reference sequence). Trimming took off 2 bases at V and 5 bases at J, with 13 bases between the two ends. CDR3 size: 14 residues. The DNA for the CDR3 is TGTGCCAGCAGCTTCGTGGGGCCGGGTACTGAAGCTTTCTTT. This codes for CASSFVGPGTEAFF.

The J gene is TRBJ2-3, the V gene TRBV2, with D possibly matching TRBD2 (5 bases). V lost 1 base to trimming and J lost 3 bases, with 11 bases between them. CDR3 length equals 15 residues. Germline V gene lookup returns CDR1 SNHLY and CDR2 FYNNEI. The CDR3 bases are TGTGCCAGCAGTGAAGGGCTAGCAGAGACAGATACGCAGTATTTT. Translated: CASSEGLAETDTQYF.

In this sample, this clone turned up a few times. J is TRBJ2-1 and V is TRBV2, with a weak D call TRBD2 (6 bases). CDR1 SNHLY and CDR2 FYNNEI come from the germline V gene. The ends were cut back, 7 bases at V and 3 bases at J, with 16 bases in the middle. This CDR3 region has 15 residues. CDR3 sequence reads: CASKVRGNLYNEQFF. The CDR3 nucleotides are TGTGCCAGCAAAGTTCGGGGGAACCTCTACAATGAGCAGTTCTTC. Together with reference TRBV2 and TRBJ2-1, the CDR3 gives the full variable domain: EPEVTQTPSHQVTQMGQEVILRCVPISNHLYFYWYRQILGQKVEFLVSFYNNEISEKSEIFDDQFSVERPDGSNFTLKIRSTKLEDSAMYFCASKVRGNLYNEQFFGPGTRLTVL.

This chain links TRBV10-3 with TRBJ2-1, with 9 nucleotides matching TRBD2. The CDR3 is 15 amino acids. The ends lost 3 bases at V and 5 bases at J; junction bases unmatched: 5. CDR1 and CDR2 from the germline V gene are ENHRY and SYGVKD. CDR3 protein: CAISDGLASNNEQFF. CDR3 DNA sequence: TGTGCCATCAGTGACGGACTAGCGAGTAACAATGAGCAGTTCTTC.

This CDR3 reads CASSQGQGRDTEAFF. The CDR3 DNA reads as TGTGCCAGCAGCCAAGGACAGGGGAGGGACACTGAAGCTTTCTTT. The rearrangement links TRBV6-2 or TRBV6-3 to TRBJ1-1; 9 bases agree with TRBD1. V gave up 6 bases and J gave up 3 bases; unmatched junction bases: 8. Germline V gene sequence: CDR1 MNHEY, CDR2 SVGEGT. This CDR3 region has 15 residues.

The V gene is TRBV11-2, the J gene TRBJ2-5, with D possibly matching TRBD2 (6 bases). There are 14 residues in the CDR3. With 1 base removed from V and 3 bases from J, the gap between germline ends came to 9 bases. Germline CDR1 is SGHAT and CDR2 is FQNNGV. CDR3 region: CASSLGDSEETQYF. The CDR3 nucleotides read TGTGCCAGCAGCTTAGGGGACTCCGAAGAGACCCAGTACTTC.

The chain combines TRBV10-2 with TRBJ2-2; 13 nucleotides match TRBD2. J gave up 3 bases and V 3 bases, and 4 bases lay outside the gene matches. CDR1 and CDR2 from the germline V gene are WSHSY and SAAADI. This CDR3 contains 17 residues. CDR3 sequence (DNA): TGCGCCAGCAGTGAACTAGCGGGAGGGCCGTACACCGGGGAGCTGTTTTTT. As protein: CASSELAGGPYTGELFF.

The rearrangement links TRBV15 to TRBJ2-3, with 7 bases identical to TRBD2. The germline V gene has CDR1 LNHNV and CDR2 YYDKDF (reference sequence). The CDR3 is made up of 13 amino acids. V trimming: 0 bases; J trimming: 12 bases; junction bases outside the gene matches: 6. In DNA form, the CDR3 reads TGTGCCACCAGCAGAGATATGGGCGGGAGCCAGTATTTT. Protein sequence: CATSRDMGGSQYF.

The chain is built from TRBV19 and TRBJ2-1, with TRBD2 identical over 15 bases. Trimming at V came to 3 bases and at J to 0 bases, leaving 9 bases not matched to a gene. CDR1 LNHDA and CDR2 SQIVND come from the germline V gene (reference sequence). There are 20 residues in the CDR3. In DNA, the CDR3 is TGTGCCAGTAGTATTCGGACTAGCGGGAGGGCCTTGAGCTCCTACAATGAGCAGTTCTTC. Protein: CASSIRTSGRALSSYNEQFF. The complete variable domain, with remaining parts taken from reference TRBV19 and TRBJ2-1, reads DGGITQSPKYLFRKEGQNVTLSCEQNLNHDAMYWYRQDPGQGLRLIYYSQIVNDFQKGDIAEGYSVSREKKESFPLTVTSAQKNPTAFYLCASSIRTSGRALSSYNEQFFGPGTRLTVL.

This chain joins TRBV7-9 and TRBJ1-1; TRBD1 aligns across 8 bases. Germline CDR1 and CDR2: SEHNR and FQNEAQ (reference sequence). V trimming: 0 bases; J trimming: 4 bases; junction bases outside the gene matches: 10. The CDR3 consists of 17 residues. The CDR3 loop is CASSLAKLRGRRTEAFF. The DNA for the CDR3 is TGTGCCAGCAGCTTAGCCAAACTCAGGGGGCGCCGCACTGAAGCTTTCTTT. The full variable domain, completed using reference TRBV7-9 and TRBJ1-1, is DTGVSQNPRHKITKRGQNVTFRCDPISEHNRLYWYRQTLGQGPEFLTYFQNEAQLEKSRLLSDRFSAERPKGSFSTLEIQRTEQGDSAMYLCASSLAKLRGRRTEAFFGQGTRLTVV.

V and J are TRBV3-1 (or the pseudogene TRBV3-2) and TRBJ1-2; weak D call: TRBD1 (6 bases). The V end was cut by 2 bases, the J end by 4 bases, with 17 bases between. The V gene's germline CDR1 is LGHDT and CDR2 YNNKEL (reference sequence). The CDR3 covers 16 residues. The CDR3 sequence is CASSQQQGSGGYGYTF. The DNA of the CDR3 is TGTGCCAGCAGCCAACAACAGGGATCTGGGGGCTATGGCTACACCTTC.

The chain recombines TRBV25-1 with TRBJ1-2; a possible D gene is TRBD1 (6 bases). The CDR3 covers 12 residues. Germline CDR1 and CDR2: MGHDK and SYGVNS. Trimming removed 2 bases from V and 9 bases from J, with 10 bases in between. DNA for the CDR3: TGTGCCAGCAGTGAAGGGGGCTCGAGCTACACCTTC. This sequence encodes CASSEGGSSYTF.

V usage is TRBV28 and J usage is TRBJ1-2; D may be TRBD1 (6 bases). CDR1 and CDR2 from the germline V gene are MDHEN and SYDVKM. The CDR3 sequence is 16 residues long. V shed 6 bases and J shed 0 bases, with 17 bases lying between them. The CDR3, as DNA: TGTGCCAGCAGACTCGGACAGCCACTAGCTAACTATGGCTACACCTTC. Amino acids: CASRLGQPLANYGYTF.

The chain recombines TRBV27 with TRBJ2-2; D remains unclear. Trimming removed 1 base at V and 6 bases at J, with 9 bases between. CDR3 size: 14 residues. Germline CDR1 is MNHEY and CDR2 is SMNVEV (reference sequence). CDR3 DNA sequence: TGTGCCAGCAGTTTATTTAGTATCGCCGGGGAGCTGTTTTTT. Translation gives CASSLFSIAGELFF.

The rearrangement joins TRBV7-9 to TRBJ1-1; D is ambiguous. Germline values: CDR1 SEHNR, CDR2 FQNEAQ (reference sequence). Deletions cut 8 bases from V and 0 bases from J, with 13 bases between. This CDR3 contains 14 residues. CDR3 nucleotide sequence: TGTGCCAGCGCCAACCCTCAGGTGAACACTGAAGCTTTCTTT. Translation: CASANPQVNTEAFF. The variable domain in full, with the rest retrieved from reference TRBV7-9 and TRBJ1-1, is DTGVSQNPRHKITKRGQNVTFRCDPISEHNRLYWYRQTLGQGPEFLTYFQNEAQLEKSRLLSDRFSAERPKGSFSTLEIQRTEQGDSAMYLCASANPQVNTEAFFGQGTRLTVV.